This TCR beta chain originates from a study of identical twins. The study's findings and limits: In monozygotic twins, models underestimated the sharing of out-of-frame TCR alpha.

Using its own MiXCR run on the 5' RACE reads, TCRdb lists one record per CDR3 protein. The sample consists of around 510,000 distinct CDR3 sequences, roughly an eighth of them appearing once. This clonotype occurred a few times. The antigen is not known. The data also belong to a second study, concerning yellow fever vaccine responses in identical twins.

Sequences were obtained from CD4+ T cells sorted from blood. This receptor was obtained from a woman aged 18-30 years in good health.

The CDR3 nucleotides are TGTGCCAGCAGCTCTCGTAGGGAGAACACTGAAGCTTTCTTT. This encodes CASSSRRENTEAFF. The J gene is TRBJ1-1, the V gene TRBV7-6; D gene uncertain. Germline CDR1 reads SGHVS; CDR2 reads FNYEAQ. CDR3 length equals 14 residues. The V and J ends lost 4 bases and 1 base respectively, with 10 bases between them.